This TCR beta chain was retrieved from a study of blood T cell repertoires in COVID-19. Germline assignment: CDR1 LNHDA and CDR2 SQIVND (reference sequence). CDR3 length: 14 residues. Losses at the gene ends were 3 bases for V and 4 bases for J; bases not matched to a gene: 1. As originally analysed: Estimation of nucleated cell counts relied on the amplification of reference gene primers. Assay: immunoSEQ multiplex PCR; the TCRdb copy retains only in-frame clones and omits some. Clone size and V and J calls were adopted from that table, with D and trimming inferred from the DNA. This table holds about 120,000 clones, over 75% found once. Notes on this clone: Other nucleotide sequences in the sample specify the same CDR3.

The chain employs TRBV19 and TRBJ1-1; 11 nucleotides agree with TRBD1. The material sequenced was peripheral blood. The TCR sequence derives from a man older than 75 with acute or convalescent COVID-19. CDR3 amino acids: CASSIGTGGTEAFF. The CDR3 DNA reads TGTGCCAGTAGTATCGGGACAGGGGGCACTGAAGCTTTCTTT.